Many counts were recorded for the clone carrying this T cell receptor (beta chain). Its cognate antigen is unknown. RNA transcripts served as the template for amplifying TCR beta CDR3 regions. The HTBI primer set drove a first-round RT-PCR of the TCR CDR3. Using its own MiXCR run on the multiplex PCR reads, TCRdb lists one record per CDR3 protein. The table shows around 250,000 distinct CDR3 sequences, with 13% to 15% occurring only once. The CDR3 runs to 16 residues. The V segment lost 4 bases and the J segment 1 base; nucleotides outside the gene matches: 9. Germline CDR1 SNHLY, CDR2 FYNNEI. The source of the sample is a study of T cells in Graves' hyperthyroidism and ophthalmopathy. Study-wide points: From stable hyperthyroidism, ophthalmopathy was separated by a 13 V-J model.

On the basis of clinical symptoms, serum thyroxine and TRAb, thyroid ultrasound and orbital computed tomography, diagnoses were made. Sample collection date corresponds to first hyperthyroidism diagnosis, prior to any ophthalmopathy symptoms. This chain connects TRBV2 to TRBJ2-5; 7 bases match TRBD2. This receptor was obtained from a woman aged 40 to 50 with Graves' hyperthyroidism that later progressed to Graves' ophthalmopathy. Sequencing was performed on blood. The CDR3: CASSAPSVAGQETQYF. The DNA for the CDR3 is TGTGCCAGCAGTGCCCCCTCGGTAGCGGGCCAAGAGACCCAGTACTTC.